This T cell receptor (beta chain) originates from a study of PD-L1 blockade in urothelial cancer. Study overall: In the mid-2010s, patients got going on atezolizumab, taking 1,200 mg intravenously every 3 weeks.

This CDR3 has 13 residues. Deletions cut 3 bases from V and 1 base from J, with 7 bases between. Germline values: CDR1 LNHNV, CDR2 YYDKDF (reference sequence). A remark on this clone: The antigen remains undetermined.

Study-level points and caveats: In blood sampled pretreatment, TCR clonality below the median predicted better survival.

Time point given: peripheral blood 6 weeks after treatment start. Method: immunoSEQ multiplex PCR; TCRdb's copy keeps in-frame clones and lacks some. The data contain 35,000 to 45,000 clones, roughly nine tenths of them singletons. The specimen comprised PBMCs, sampled around atezolizumab (anti-PD-L1) treatment. This chain joins TRBV15 and TRBJ2-7; possible D gene TRBD1, 6 bases. The clonotype comes from a man aged 65-85 years with urothelial cancer. This chain's CDR3 is CATSRDRSYEQYF. CDR3 nucleotides: TGTGCCACCAGCAGGGACAGATCCTACGAGCAGTACTTC.